This T cell receptor (beta chain) was recorded in a study of T cell changes during pregnancy in multiple sclerosis (dated by TCRdb to the late 2010s). Concerning the study at large: In women with multiple sclerosis, the researchers looked at how the T cell repertoire shifted as pregnancy progressed.

V loses 4 bases of germline sequence and J loses 4 bases, and the interval between the two ends is 13 bases. Taken from cysteine to phenylalanine, the CDR3 has 14 residues. The only DNA kept is the CDR3, 42 bases in frame from the first base. Per the germline V gene, MGHRA is the CDR1 and YSYEKL is the CDR2. Library method: the immunoSEQ multiplex PCR assay. Entries here come from immuneACCESS through TCRdb and include only in-frame sequences with V and J called. Some clones fail to appear in such tables; in the studies checked, an unresolved V gene covers under half of the shortfall, and the cause of the remainder is unknown. The sample profile shows more than 40,000 clones; roughly 93% of them were found once. The ten largest clonotypes hold more than 4% of the sample. Worth noting for this clone: The antigen it recognizes is unknown. No clone much larger than this one lies a single base away; base qualities are absent.

The sample was CD8+ T cells from peripheral blood mononuclear cells, taken in the first trimester of pregnancy. The chain joins TRBV4-1 to TRBJ1-1; 6 matching bases give a weak D call of TRBD1. The sequence was collected from a female donor with multiple sclerosis, enrolled in a pregnancy study. The CDR3 reads CASSPTRGGTEAFF. The DNA sequence is given as TGCGCCAGCAGCCCTACCAGAGGGGGCACTGAAGCTTTCTTT.